This T cell receptor beta chain was sequenced during a study of T cells expressing NK-cell markers. Study-level results: About six of the donors carried dominant NKG2C+ clonotypes that took up roughly 1.0-8% of their CD8+ T cells.

Reprocessing the 5' RACE reads, TCRdb reports a single entry for every CDR3 protein and omits DNA. Recorded here are 350,000 to 500,000 distinct CDR3 sequences; the top ten clones represent about 7.3%. A word on this clonotype: Its antigen remains unidentified.

The CDR3 contains 16 residues. Germline CDR1 and CDR2: SEHNR and FQNEAQ (reference sequence). J is TRBJ2-5 and V is TRBV7-9; TCRdb's D call, TRBD2, is unchecked because there is no DNA. Sequencing was carried out using blood T cells: a sorted CD56 or NKG2C T cell subset, CD4+ or CD8+ T cells, or bulk PBMC T cells (not recorded which). This clonotype originated in a woman aged 18 to 69 in good health. CDR3 protein: CASSSKGLAIGETQYF.